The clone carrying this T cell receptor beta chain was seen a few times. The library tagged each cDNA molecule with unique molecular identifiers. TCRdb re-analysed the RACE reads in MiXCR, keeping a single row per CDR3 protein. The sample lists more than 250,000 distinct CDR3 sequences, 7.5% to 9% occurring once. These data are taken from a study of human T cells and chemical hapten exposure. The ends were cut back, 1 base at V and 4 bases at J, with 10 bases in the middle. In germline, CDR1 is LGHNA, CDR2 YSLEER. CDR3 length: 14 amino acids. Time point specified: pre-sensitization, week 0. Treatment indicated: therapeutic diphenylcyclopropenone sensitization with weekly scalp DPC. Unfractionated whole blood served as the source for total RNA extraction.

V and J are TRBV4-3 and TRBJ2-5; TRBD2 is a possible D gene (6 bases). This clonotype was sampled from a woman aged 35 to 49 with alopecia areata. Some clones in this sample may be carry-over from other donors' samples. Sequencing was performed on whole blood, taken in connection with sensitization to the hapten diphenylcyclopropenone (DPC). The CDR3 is CASSQGQGGETQYF. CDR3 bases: TGCGCCAGCAGCCAAGGGCAGGGAGGAGAGACCCAGTACTTC.